This passage covers 19 T cell receptor beta chains from one sample sequenced in a study of T cells in Graves' hyperthyroidism and ophthalmopathy. Using RNA transcripts as the source, TCR beta CDR3 regions were amplified. The TCR CDR3 was amplified in a first-round RT-PCR using the HTBI primer set. MiXCR, applied by TCRdb to the multiplex PCR reads, yields one record per CDR3 protein. The data hold about 400,000 distinct CDR3 sequences, with 12% to 15% observed a single time. Sequenced sample: blood. The receptor set was obtained from an older woman with Graves' ophthalmopathy.

This chain connects TRBV6-1 to TRBJ2-1; TRBD2 aligns across 10 bases. Trimming cost V 5 bases and J 6 bases; bases outside gene matches: 13. In germline, CDR1 is MNHNS, CDR2 SASEGT. The CDR3 covers 17 residues. The CDR3 DNA follows: TGTGCCAGCAGTTCCTTCGCAGCGGGAGGGCAAGGCAATGAGCAGTTCTTC. Residues: CASSSFAAGGQGNEQFF.

This clonotype was observed at least ten times. The V call is TRBV19, the J call TRBJ2-5; weak D call: TRBD2 (5 bases). The germline V gene encodes CDR1 LNHDA and CDR2 SQIVND (reference sequence). The CDR3 extends over 13 amino acids. V gave up 5 bases and J gave up 4 bases, with 11 bases separating them. The CDR3 nucleotides read TGTGCCAGTAGTGGAGGACTCCGAGAGACCCAGTACTTC. This gives the protein CASSGGLRETQYF.

This sequence joins TRBV5-1 and TRBJ2-3; a weak D match, TRBD2 (6 bases). V dropped 4 bases and J dropped 0 bases, with 18 bases sitting between them. The CDR3 extends over 17 amino acids. The germline CDR1 and CDR2 sequences are SGHRS and YFSETQ. CDR3 loop: CASSTGAGSGSTDTQYF. The CDR3 DNA follows: TGCGCCAGCAGCACCGGGGCTGGTAGCGGCAGCACAGATACGCAGTATTTT.

This clonotype was detected many times. The V and J genes are TRBV11-1 and TRBJ2-1, with a tentative D call TRBD2 (5 bases). The germline CDR1 and CDR2 sequences are SGHAT and FQDESV (reference sequence). The CDR3 totals 16 residues. Deletions cut 5 bases from V and 0 bases from J, with 14 bases between. Here the CDR3 reads CASSGERLSSYNEQFF. The CDR3 bases are TGTGCCAGCAGCGGAGAGCGGCTAAGCTCCTACAATGAGCAGTTCTTC. Drawing the rest from reference TRBV11-1 and TRBJ2-1, the complete variable domain is EAEVAQSPRYKITEKSQAVAFWCDPISGHATLYWYRQILGQGPELLVQFQDESVVDDSQLPKDRFSAERLKGVDSTLKIQPAELGDSAMYLCASSGERLSSYNEQFFGPGTRLTVL.

This chain connects TRBV27 to TRBJ1-5; tentatively, D is TRBD1 (6 bases). Looked up from germline, CDR1 is MNHEY and CDR2 is SMNVEV (reference sequence). The CDR3 is 15 residues long. Trimming removed 6 bases at V and 3 bases at J, with 15 bases between. CDR3 sequence reads: CASSRRGANNQPQHF. The DNA of the CDR3 is TGTGCCAGCAGCCGCAGGGGCGCTAACAATCAGCCCCAGCATTTT.

The sample holds many counts of this clonotype. The gene calls are TRBV5-1 and TRBJ2-1; 9 bases fit TRBD2. CDR1 and CDR2 from the germline V gene are SGHRS and YFSETQ. V was pared by 6 bases and J by 6 bases, with 10 bases of the junction left unmatched. The CDR3 length is 15 residues. The CDR3 is CASTSGLAYTNEQFF. The DNA for the CDR3 is TGCGCCAGCACCTCGGGACTAGCCTATACCAATGAGCAGTTCTTC.

This clonotype has a count of ten or more. The chain recombines TRBV20-1 with TRBJ1-1, with 9 bases identical to TRBD1. CDR1 and CDR2 (germline): DFQATT, SNEGSKA (reference sequence). CDR3 size: 14 residues. J was trimmed by 4 bases and V by 6 bases; bases with no gene match: 9. The CDR3 is CSASRDRDITEAFF. The CDR3 DNA sequence: TGCAGTGCCTCCCGGGACAGGGATATCACTGAAGCTTTCTTT.

This clonotype was observed many times. This chain connects TRBV27 to TRBJ1-2; 7 bases map to TRBD1. Germline trimming cut 0 bases from V and 4 bases from J; bases unmatched to any gene: 8. This CDR3 has 16 residues. CDR1 is MNHEY and CDR2 is SMNVEV in the germline V gene (reference sequence). The DNA for the CDR3 is TGTGCCAGCAGTTTATCTCACGACAGGGCGAGCTATGGCTACACCTTC. It is translated as CASSLSHDRASYGYTF.

V is TRBV20-1 and J is TRBJ2-1; TRBD2 matches at 8 bases. Germline CDR1 reads DFQATT; CDR2 reads SNEGSKA (reference sequence). The junction had 4 bases not matched to a gene; V was cut back by 3 bases and J by 9 bases. CDR3 size: 12 residues. CDR3 in DNA: TGCAGTGCTAGCGGGAGGGCCGGTGAGCAGTTCTTC. Its translation is CSASGRAGEQFF.

At least ten counts were recorded for this clonotype. The CDR3 DNA follows: TGTGCCAGCAGTTTTACAGGGGGATCCGGTGAAGCTTTCTTT. Translating it yields CASSFTGGSGEAFF. This rearrangement joins TRBV6-1 to TRBJ1-1; 8 bases line up with TRBD1. V lost 5 bases to trimming and J lost 7 bases; unmatched junction nucleotides: 9. CDR3 length equals 14 residues. Germline V gene sequence: CDR1 MNHNS, CDR2 SASEGT.

Ten or more counts support this clonotype. The chain carries TRBV5-1 and TRBJ2-1; 8 bases are a match to TRBD1. The CDR3 consists of 14 residues. Germline-derived CDR1 and CDR2 are SGHRS and YFSETQ. With V trimmed by 2 bases and J by 6 bases, 4 bases remained unmatched. CDR3 in amino acids: CASSLPRGPNEQFF. The CDR3 DNA reads TGCGCCAGCAGCTTACCCAGGGGGCCCAATGAGCAGTTCTTC.

This chain connects TRBV12-3 or TRBV12-4 to TRBJ2-7; a possible D gene is TRBD2 (6 bases). The V gene lost 4 bases and the J gene lost 7 bases, with 14 bases spanning the gap. The CDR3 sequence is 13 residues long. CDR3 bases: TGTGCCAGCAGTTCGAATCGGAGGGGTGAGCAGTACTTC. Its protein is CASSSNRRGEQYF.

The genes are TRBV15 and TRBJ2-1, with 8 bases fitting TRBD2. This CDR3 is 14 amino acids long. Looked up from germline, CDR1 is LNHNV and CDR2 is YYDKDF (reference sequence). J lost 6 bases, V lost 5 bases, and 6 bases had no gene match. The CDR3 coding sequence is TGTGCCACCAGCTGGAGCGGGAGTCCCAATGAGCAGTTCTTC. Its translation is CATSWSGSPNEQFF.

This clonotype showed up many times. V gene TRBV6-1 combines with J gene TRBJ2-7; 10 positions agree with TRBD2. Germline V lookup: CDR1 MNHNS, CDR2 SASEGT. There are 16 residues in the CDR3. The trim removed 8 bases at V and 3 bases at J, leaving 13 bases unmatched. CDR3 loop: CASRLRLAGVDYEQYF. Here the CDR3 DNA reads TGTGCCAGCCGCCTCCGGCTAGCGGGAGTAGACTACGAGCAGTACTTC.

The table lists this clonotype with many counts. The chain carries TRBV24-1 and TRBJ2-1; maybe TRBD2 (6 bases). This CDR3 is 16 amino acids long. Deletions cut 9 bases from V and 4 bases from J, with 21 bases between. Germline-derived CDR1 and CDR2 are KGHDR and SFDVKD. CDR3 protein: CATGGVGGRPYNEQFF. DNA for the CDR3: TGTGCCACCGGAGGGGTCGGGGGTAGACCGTACAATGAGCAGTTCTTC.

The chain combines TRBV28 with TRBJ2-3; 9 bases fit TRBD2. In germline, CDR1 is MDHEN, CDR2 SYDVKM. The CDR3 spans 17 residues. V shed 6 bases and J 6 bases; nucleotides not matched to a gene: 16. CDR3 loop: CASRDLGGRAPDDTQYF. The CDR3 coding sequence is TGTGCCAGCAGGGACCTCGGCGGGAGGGCCCCCGATGATACGCAGTATTTT.

In its sample, this clonotype was seen once. At one end the junction does not follow the germline gene, possibly because of a read error. The chain combines TRBV29-1 with TRBJ2-3; tentative D call: TRBD1 (7 bases). Germline V gene data show CDR1 as SQVTM and CDR2 as ANQGSEA. This CDR3 has 13 residues. The DNA of the CDR3 is TGCAGCGTCCCGGTGGAGGGGACAGATACGCGGTATTTT. Its protein product is CSVPVEGTDTRYF.

This clonotype was recorded at least ten times. V is TRBV7-3 and J is TRBJ2-1; D is undetermined. Looked up from germline, CDR1 is SGHTA and CDR2 is FQGTGA. The CDR3 has 14 amino acids. The V gene lost 5 bases and the J gene lost 7 bases, with 15 bases spanning the gap. CDR3 sequence (DNA): TGTGCCAGCAGCCCACACCCAGGACGTAATGAGCAGTTCTTC. Amino acids: CASSPHPGRNEQFF.

The table lists this clonotype with a few counts. The genes are TRBV27 and TRBJ2-1; 13 bases fit TRBD2. Germline V CDR1 and CDR2: MNHEY, SMNVEV (reference sequence). The CDR3 is 19 residues long. J was trimmed by 2 bases and V by 5 bases; bases with no gene match: 12. CDR3 protein: CASSKRTGTSGTAYNEQFF. DNA for the CDR3: TGTGCCAGCAGTAAACGGACCGGGACTAGCGGGACCGCCTACAATGAGCAGTTCTTC.